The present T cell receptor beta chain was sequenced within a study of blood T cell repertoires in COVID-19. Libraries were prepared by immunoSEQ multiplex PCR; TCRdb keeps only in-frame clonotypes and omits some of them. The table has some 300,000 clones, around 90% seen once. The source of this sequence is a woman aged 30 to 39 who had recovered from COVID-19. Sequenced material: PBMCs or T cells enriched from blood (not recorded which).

CDR3 DNA: TGTGCCACCAGTGATAACGGACAGGCTGAAGCTTTCTTT. Its translation: CATSDNGQAEAFF. This rearrangement joins TRBV24-1 to TRBJ1-1, with 7 positions matching TRBD1. Germline V gene lookup returns CDR1 KGHDR and CDR2 SFDVKD. The V gene end was trimmed by 3 bases and the J gene end by 6 bases; junction bases not matched to a gene: 3. The CDR3 runs to 13 residues.